The present entry profiles one T cell receptor (beta chain) with its context. This sample stems from a study of spatial heterogeneity in lung cancer. TCRdb used MiXCR to reprocess the 5' RACE reads, holding one entry per CDR3 protein. The sample shows approximately 44,000 distinct CDR3 sequences, roughly an eighth of them seen only once. Documented time point: sample taken at primary tumor resection. Whole RNA, isolated from tumor, nontumor lung or frozen PBMC, was sequenced without prior sorting. Untreated early-stage non-small cell lung cancer patients, around 72 in total, were the donors. The CDR3 totals 15 residues. The V and J ends lost 6 bases and 1 base, in that order; junction bases with no gene match: 6. Germline CDR1 SQVTM, CDR2 ANQGSEA.

Material: PBMCs, obtained at surgery. This TCR was recovered from a male donor with early-stage non-small cell lung cancer. This chain connects TRBV29-1 to TRBJ2-5, with 12 bases aligning to TRBD2. CDR3 region: CSVDGLAGLQETQYF. Written as DNA, the CDR3 is TGCAGCGTGGACGGACTAGCGGGGCTCCAAGAGACCCAGTACTTC.